Listed here is a single T cell receptor (beta chain). These data originate in a study of T cell changes during pregnancy in multiple sclerosis. In germline, CDR1 is SQVTM, CDR2 ANQGSEA. The CDR3 has 14 residues. Trimming at V came to 6 bases and at J to 4 bases, leaving 9 bases not matched to a gene. Using immunoSEQ multiplex PCR, the repertoire was profiled, and TCRdb retains in-frame clones only, with some absent. The table shows tens of thousands of clones, with 85% to 95% occurring only once. Sample: peripheral blood, taken after pregnancy. This TCR was recovered from a female donor with multiple sclerosis, enrolled in a pregnancy study. The chain uses TRBV29-1 and TRBJ2-5, with 9 bases identical to TRBD1. The CDR3 sequence is CSVLSPDRGETQYF. The DNA of the CDR3 is TGCAGCGTCCTCTCTCCGGACAGGGGAGAGACCCAGTACTTC.